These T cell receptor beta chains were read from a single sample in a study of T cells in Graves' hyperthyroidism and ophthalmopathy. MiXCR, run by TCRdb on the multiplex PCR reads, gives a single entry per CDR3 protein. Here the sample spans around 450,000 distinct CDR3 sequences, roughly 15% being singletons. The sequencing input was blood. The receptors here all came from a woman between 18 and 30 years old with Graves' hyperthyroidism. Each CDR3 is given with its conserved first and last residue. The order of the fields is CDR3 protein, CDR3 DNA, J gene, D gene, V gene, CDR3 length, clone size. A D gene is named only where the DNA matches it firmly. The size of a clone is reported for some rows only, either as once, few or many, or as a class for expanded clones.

CDR3 protein: CASSLRGLPQHF; CDR3 DNA: TGTGCCAGCAGTTTAAGGGGGCTGCCCCAGCATTTT; J gene: TRBJ1-5; D gene: TRBD1; V gene: TRBV12-3/TRBV12-4; CDR3 length: 12; clone size: few
CDR3 protein: CASRVGEKLFF; CDR3 DNA: TGTGCCAGCAGGGTCGGTGAAAAACTGTTTTTT; J gene: TRBJ1-4; D gene: NA; V gene: TRBV27; CDR3 length: 11; clone size: few
CDR3 protein: CASSESGRGPVDTQYF; CDR3 DNA: TGCGCCAGCAGTGAGTCGGGCAGGGGGCCGGTAGATACGCAGTATTTT; J gene: TRBJ2-3; D gene: TRBD1; V gene: TRBV10-1; CDR3 length: 16; clone size: many
CDR3 protein: CASSPAGGQWNQPQHF; CDR3 DNA: TGTGCCAGCAGCCCCGCGGGGGGACAGTGGAATCAGCCCCAGCATTTT; J gene: TRBJ1-5; D gene: TRBD1; V gene: TRBV28; CDR3 length: 16; clone size: many
CDR3 protein: CSAPPLGGSGRTDTQYF; CDR3 DNA: TGCAGTGCTCCCCCTCTGGGTGGGAGCGGGAGGACAGATACGCAGTATTTT; J gene: TRBJ2-3; D gene: TRBD2; V gene: TRBV20-1; CDR3 length: 17; clone size: few
CDR3 protein: CASSSSVSQETQYF; CDR3 DNA: TGTGCCAGCAGTTCCAGCGTGTCTCAAGAGACCCAGTACTTC; J gene: TRBJ2-5; D gene: NA; V gene: TRBV6-1; CDR3 length: 14; clone size: many
CDR3 protein: CASSLGNRNEQFF; CDR3 DNA: TGTGCCAGCAGTTTGGGTAATAGGAATGAGCAGTTCTTC; J gene: TRBJ2-1; D gene: NA; V gene: TRBV28; CDR3 length: 13; clone size: many
CDR3 protein: CASSLTQAGSTYEQYF; CDR3 DNA: TGTGCCAGCAGCCTTACTCAGGCGGGGTCAACCTACGAGCAGTACTTC; J gene: TRBJ2-7; D gene: NA; V gene: TRBV28; CDR3 length: 16; clone size: few
CDR3 protein: CASSLTVGRGTEAFF; CDR3 DNA: TGTGCCAGCAGCTTGACAGTCGGCAGGGGCACTGAAGCTTTCTTT; J gene: TRBJ1-1; D gene: NA; V gene: TRBV5-6; CDR3 length: 15; clone size: NA
CDR3 protein: CASSLGLDYEQYF; CDR3 DNA: TGTGCCAGCAGTCTGGGACTAGACTACGAGCAGTACTTC; J gene: TRBJ2-7; D gene: TRBD2; V gene: TRBV27; CDR3 length: 13; clone size: NA
CDR3 protein: CASSAGGQGRGEAFF; CDR3 DNA: TGTGCCAGCAGCGCCGGCGGACAGGGCCGGGGTGAAGCTTTCTTT; J gene: TRBJ1-1; D gene: TRBD1; V gene: TRBV9; CDR3 length: 15; clone size: many
CDR3 protein: CASRQRPDSNQPQHF; CDR3 DNA: TGTGCCAGCAGACAGCGACCTGATAGCAATCAGCCCCAGCATTTT; J gene: TRBJ1-5; D gene: NA; V gene: TRBV6-1; CDR3 length: 15; clone size: few
CDR3 protein: CASSHRMDSPLHF; CDR3 DNA: TGTGCCAGCAGTCACAGGATGGATTCACCCCTCCACTTT; J gene: TRBJ1-6; D gene: NA; V gene: TRBV25-1; CDR3 length: 13; clone size: many
CDR3 protein: CASSRSGGGKTDTQYF; CDR3 DNA: TGCGCCAGCAGCCGCTCAGGGGGAGGGAAGACAGATACGCAGTATTTT; J gene: TRBJ2-3; D gene: NA; V gene: TRBV4-1; CDR3 length: 16; clone size: few
CDR3 protein: CSAREASRSSYEQYF; CDR3 DNA: TGCAGTGCTAGGGAGGCCTCCAGGAGCTCCTACGAGCAGTACTTC; J gene: TRBJ2-7; D gene: NA; V gene: TRBV20-1; CDR3 length: 15; clone size: few
CDR3 protein: CATSAQQETQYF; CDR3 DNA: TGTGCCACCAGTGCCCAGCAAGAGACCCAGTACTTC; J gene: TRBJ2-5; D gene: NA; V gene: TRBV24-1; CDR3 length: 12; clone size: many
CDR3 protein: CAITGQPNQPQHF; CDR3 DNA: TGTGCCATCACGGGACAACCAAATCAGCCCCAGCATTTT; J gene: TRBJ1-5; D gene: NA; V gene: TRBV10-3; CDR3 length: 13; clone size: few
CDR3 protein: CASSPILLGSTMNTEAFF; CDR3 DNA: TGTGCCAGCAGTCCAATACTTTTAGGCTCAACCATGAACACTGAAGCTTTCTTT; J gene: TRBJ1-1; D gene: NA; V gene: TRBV27; CDR3 length: 18; clone size: many
CDR3 protein: CASSPPRDRSTQYF; CDR3 DNA: TGTGCCAGCTCACCACCCCGGGACAGATCAACGCAGTATTTT; J gene: TRBJ2-3; D gene: TRBD1; V gene: TRBV18; CDR3 length: 14; clone size: many
CDR3 protein: CAWSVKGANTEAFF; CDR3 DNA: TGTGCCTGGAGTGTAAAGGGAGCAAACACTGAAGCTTTCTTT; J gene: TRBJ1-1; D gene: NA; V gene: TRBV30; CDR3 length: 14; clone size: NA
CDR3 protein: CASSSGQGRGTEAFF; CDR3 DNA: TGCGCCAGCAGCTCGGGACAGGGGCGGGGGACTGAAGCTTTCTTT; J gene: TRBJ1-1; D gene: TRBD1; V gene: TRBV5-1; CDR3 length: 15; clone size: NA
CDR3 protein: CSARGQGYEQYF; CDR3 DNA: TGCAGTGCTAGAGGACAGGGCTACGAGCAGTACTTC; J gene: TRBJ2-7; D gene: TRBD1; V gene: TRBV20-1; CDR3 length: 12; clone size: many
CDR3 protein: CSARISGSPLDEQYF; CDR3 DNA: TGCAGTGCTAGAATTAGCGGGAGCCCCCTTGACGAGCAGTACTTC; J gene: TRBJ2-7; D gene: TRBD2; V gene: TRBV20-1; CDR3 length: 15; clone size: many
CDR3 protein: CSVGGLNYEQYF; CDR3 DNA: TGCAGCGTGGGAGGGTTAAACTACGAGCAGTACTTC; J gene: TRBJ2-7; D gene: TRBD2; V gene: TRBV29-1; CDR3 length: 12; clone size: many
CDR3 protein: CSARFAGAGEQFF; CDR3 DNA: TGCAGTGCTAGGTTTGCGGGAGCGGGCGAGCAGTTCTTC; J gene: TRBJ2-1; D gene: TRBD2; V gene: TRBV20-1; CDR3 length: 13; clone size: few
CDR3 protein: CASSLGRQTQYF; CDR3 DNA: TGTGCCAGCAGTTTAGGCAGGCAGACCCAGTACTTC; J gene: TRBJ2-5; D gene: NA; V gene: TRBV28; CDR3 length: 12; clone size: few